This TCR beta chain was found in a study of blood T cell repertoires in COVID-19. Original data processing: From reference gene primer amplification, estimates of nucleated cell counts were derived. The assay was immunoSEQ multiplex PCR, and TCRdb's table has in-frame clones only and misses some. V and J calls and clone size follow that table, whereas D and trimming were derived from the DNA. Among over 200,000 clones, about 90% were seen once, and the ten largest hold 0.82%. CDR1 SEHNR and CDR2 FQNEAQ come from the germline V gene (reference sequence). CDR3 length equals 15 residues. The V end lost 1 base, the J end lost 7 bases, and 16 bases lay between the germline ends.

The V gene is TRBV7-9, the J gene TRBJ1-2; unclear D gene. This receptor was identified in a man aged 60-69 years with COVID-19, enrolled during active disease. The sequenced sample consisted of peripheral blood. The CDR3 DNA reads TGTGCCAGCAGCTTAGGAACACCCCCAACGGGTGGCTACACCTTC. This translates into CASSLGTPPTGGYTF.